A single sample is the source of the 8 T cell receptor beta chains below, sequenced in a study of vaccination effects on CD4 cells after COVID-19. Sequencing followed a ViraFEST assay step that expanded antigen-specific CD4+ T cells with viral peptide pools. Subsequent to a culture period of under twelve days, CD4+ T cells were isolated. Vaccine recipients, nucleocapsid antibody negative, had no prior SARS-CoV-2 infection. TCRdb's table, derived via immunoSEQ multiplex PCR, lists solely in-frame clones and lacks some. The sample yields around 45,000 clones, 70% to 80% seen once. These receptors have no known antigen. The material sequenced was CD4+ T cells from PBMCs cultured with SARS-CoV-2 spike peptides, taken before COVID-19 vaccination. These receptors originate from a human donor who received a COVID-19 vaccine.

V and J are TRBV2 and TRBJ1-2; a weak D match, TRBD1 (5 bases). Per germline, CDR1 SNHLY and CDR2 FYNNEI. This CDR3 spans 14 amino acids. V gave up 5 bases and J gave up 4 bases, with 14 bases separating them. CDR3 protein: CASSFGQGLYGYTF. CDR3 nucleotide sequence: TGTGCCAGCAGTTTTGGGCAGGGCCTCTATGGCTACACCTTC.

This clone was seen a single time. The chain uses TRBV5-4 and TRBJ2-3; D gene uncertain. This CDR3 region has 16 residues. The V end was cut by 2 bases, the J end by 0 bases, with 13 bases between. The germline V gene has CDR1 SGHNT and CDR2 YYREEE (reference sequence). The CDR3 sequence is CASSFPGPLSTDTQYF. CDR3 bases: TGTGCCAGCAGCTTCCCCGGGCCCCTCAGCACAGATACGCAGTATTTT.

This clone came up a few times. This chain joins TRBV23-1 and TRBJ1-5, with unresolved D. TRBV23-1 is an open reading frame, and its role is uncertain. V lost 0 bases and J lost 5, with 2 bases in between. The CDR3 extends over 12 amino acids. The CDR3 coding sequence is TGCGCCAGCAGTCAATCGGATCAGCCCCAGCATTTT. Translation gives CASSQSDQPQHF.

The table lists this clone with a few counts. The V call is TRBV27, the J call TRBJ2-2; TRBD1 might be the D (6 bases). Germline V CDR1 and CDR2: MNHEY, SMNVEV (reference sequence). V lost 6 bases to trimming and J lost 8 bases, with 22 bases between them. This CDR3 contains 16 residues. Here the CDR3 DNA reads TGTGCCAGCAGCCTAACTTGGGACACCCAGGGGGGGGAGCTGTTTTTT. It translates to CASSLTWDTQGGELFF.

This chain's CDR3 is CASSAQGAGRMSPLHF. CDR3 coding DNA: TGCGCCAGCAGCGCACAGGGGGCAGGTCGGATGTCACCCCTCCACTTT. The chain employs TRBV5-1 and TRBJ1-6; TRBD1 matches 9 bases. Unmatched junction bases numbered 12, after V lost 4 bases and J lost 10 bases. Germline CDR1 and CDR2: SGHRS and YFSETQ. CDR3 length: 16 amino acids.

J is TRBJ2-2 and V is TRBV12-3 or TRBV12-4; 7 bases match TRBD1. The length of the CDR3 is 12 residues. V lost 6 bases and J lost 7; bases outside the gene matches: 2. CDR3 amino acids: CASRTGNGELFF. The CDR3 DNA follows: TGTGCCAGCAGGACAGGGAACGGGGAGCTGTTTTTT.

CDR3 in amino acids: CASGGTEGRGGHTDTQYF. CDR3 DNA sequence: TGTGCTAGTGGGGGTACCGAGGGGCGGGGGGGCCACACAGATACGCAGTATTTT. The chain combines TRBV12-5 with TRBJ2-3; 9 positions match TRBD2. The CDR3 runs to 18 residues. The V gene's germline CDR1 is LGHNT and CDR2 FRNRAP. J lost 2 bases, V lost 6 bases, and 15 bases had no gene match.

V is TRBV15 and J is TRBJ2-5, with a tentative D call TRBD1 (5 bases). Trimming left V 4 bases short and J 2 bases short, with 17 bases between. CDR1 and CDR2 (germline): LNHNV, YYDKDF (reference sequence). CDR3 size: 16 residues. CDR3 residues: CATSMRWQGLQETQYF. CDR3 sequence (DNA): TGTGCCACCAGCATGAGATGGCAGGGCTTGCAAGAGACCCAGTACTTC.